Presented here are 7 T cell receptor beta chains from one specimen sequenced in a study of metastatic and nonmetastatic thyroid tumors. TCRdb re-processed the PCR reads through MiXCR. The sample shows about 19,000 clones, approximately 22% of them seen only once. No patient received treatment before thyroid surgery. The material sequenced was tumor tissue. All receptors come from a male donor with papillary thyroid cancer or a benign thyroid nodule (not recorded which). Some clones in this sample may be carry-over from other donors' samples.

Comments on this clone: At one boundary the junction diverges from the germline segment, which might be a read error. The J gene is TRBJ2-2, the V gene TRBV4-1, with D perhaps TRBD1 (6 bases). CDR3 length: 16 amino acids. CDR1 is MGHRA, CDR2 YSYEKL, per germline. CDR3 coding DNA: TGCGCCAGCAGCCAAGGGACAGCGTCGAACACCGTGGAGCTGTTTTTT. Translating gives CASSQGTASNTVELFF.

This clone has at least ten counts. V usage is TRBV7-6 and J usage is TRBJ2-7; D perhaps matches TRBD2 (5 bases). Trimming pared 5 bases from V and 6 bases from J, leaving 11 bases between. Germline V lookup: CDR1 SGHVS, CDR2 FNYEAQ. CDR3 length: 12 residues. The chain's CDR3 is CASSTGDLEQYF. The CDR3 nucleotides are TGTGCCAGCAGCACCGGGGATCTCGAGCAGTACTTC.

This clone was counted at least ten times. This sequence joins TRBV6-2 or TRBV6-3 and TRBJ2-1; TRBD2 matches at 10 bases. Germline CDR1 MNHEY, CDR2 SVGEGT. This CDR3 is 17 amino acids long. With 6 bases clipped from V and 6 bases from J, the junction kept 14 bases outside the gene matches. The CDR3 nucleotides are TGTGCCAGCAGCTTTTCCTCTCTAGCGGGAGTCCCCAATGAGCAGTTCTTC. Translation: CASSFSSLAGVPNEQFF.

This clone was seen ten or more times. This sequence joins TRBV19 and TRBJ1-3; D remains ambiguous. Trimming stripped 3 bases from V and 4 bases from J, with 7 bases between. CDR1 and CDR2 from the germline V gene are LNHDA and SQIVND (reference sequence). This CDR3 is 13 amino acids long. CDR3 loop: CASSMSRGNTIYF. Here the CDR3 DNA reads TGTGCCAGTAGTATGTCCAGAGGAAACACCATATATTTT.

There are many counts of this clone. The V call is TRBV24-1, the J call TRBJ1-4; TRBD1 agrees at 7 bases. The CDR3 is 16 amino acids. CDR1 and CDR2 from the germline V gene are KGHDR and SFDVKD. J gave up 3 bases and V 5 bases, and 8 bases lay outside the gene matches. The CDR3 is CATSVGAGTANEKLFF. The CDR3 coding sequence is TGTGCCACCAGTGTTGGGGCCGGGACAGCTAATGAAAAACTGTTTTTT.

This clone has a count of ten or more. The chain carries TRBV9 and TRBJ2-1; 10 bases fit TRBD2. J lost 8 bases, V lost 4 bases, and 12 bases had no gene match. Germline V gene data show CDR1 as SGDLS and CDR2 as YYNGEE. This CDR3 contains 16 residues. This chain's CDR3 is CASSTSSGSHPHEQFF. For the CDR3, the DNA is TGTGCCAGCAGCACCTCTAGCGGGAGCCACCCTCATGAGCAGTTCTTC.

V and J are TRBV7-6 and TRBJ2-2, with 8 bases that match TRBD2. This CDR3 contains 16 residues. The V segment lost 5 bases and the J segment 0 bases; nucleotides outside the gene matches: 5. Germline V gene lookup returns CDR1 SGHVS and CDR2 FNYEAQ. Here the CDR3 DNA reads TGTGCCAGCAGCCCGGCGGGGGGCACGAACACCGGGGAGCTGTTTTTT. Its protein is CASSPAGGTNTGELFF.